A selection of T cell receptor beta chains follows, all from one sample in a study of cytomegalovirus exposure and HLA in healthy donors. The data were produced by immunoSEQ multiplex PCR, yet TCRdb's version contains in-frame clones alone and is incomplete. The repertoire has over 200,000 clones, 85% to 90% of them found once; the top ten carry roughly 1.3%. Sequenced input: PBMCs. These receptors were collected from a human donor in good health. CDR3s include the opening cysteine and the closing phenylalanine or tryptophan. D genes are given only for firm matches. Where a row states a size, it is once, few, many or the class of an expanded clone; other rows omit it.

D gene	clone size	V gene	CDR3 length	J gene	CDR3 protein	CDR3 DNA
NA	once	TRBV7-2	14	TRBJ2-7	CASSLVRGSYEQYF	TGTGCCAGCAGCTTAGTTAGGGGGAGCTACGAGCAGTACTTC
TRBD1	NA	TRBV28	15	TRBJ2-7	CASSLLPGGSYEQYF	TGTGCCAGCAGTTTATTACCAGGGGGCTCCTACGAGCAGTACTTC
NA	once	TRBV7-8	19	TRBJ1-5	CASSLESPGAMNSNQPQHF	TGTGCCAGCAGCTTAGAATCCCCAGGGGCGATGAATAGCAATCAGCCCCAGCATTTT
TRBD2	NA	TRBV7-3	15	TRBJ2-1	CASSRGLAVYNEQFF	TGTGCCAGCAGCCGTGGACTAGCGGTCTACAATGAGCAGTTCTTC
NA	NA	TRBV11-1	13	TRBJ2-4	CASSLGGLETKYF	TGTGCCAGCAGCTTAGGTGGCTTGGAGACTAAGTACTTC
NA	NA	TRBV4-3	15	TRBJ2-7	CASSQLQGRSYEQYF	TGCGCCAGCAGCCAACTCCAGGGCAGGTCCTACGAGCAGTACTTC
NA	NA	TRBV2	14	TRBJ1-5	CASSGQGTRQPQHF	TGTGCCAGCAGTGGGCAGGGGACGCGTCAGCCCCAGCATTTT
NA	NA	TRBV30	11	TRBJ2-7	CAWSAAYEQYF	TGTGCCTGGAGTGCTGCCTACGAGCAGTACTTC
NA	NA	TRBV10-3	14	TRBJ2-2	CAISEGRVAGELFF	TGTGCCATCAGTGAGGGCAGGGTCGCCGGGGAGCTGTTTTTT
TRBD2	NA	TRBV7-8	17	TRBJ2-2	CASSSLRGRKNTGELFF	TGTGCCAGCAGCTCTCTTCGCGGGAGGAAGAACACCGGGGAGCTGTTTTTT
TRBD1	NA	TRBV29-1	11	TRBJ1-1	CSVDLRGWAFF	TGCAGCGTTGACCTCAGGGGGTGGGCTTTCTTT
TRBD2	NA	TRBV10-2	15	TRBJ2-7	CASSGATSPTGEQYF	TGCGCCAGCAGTGGGGCGACTAGCCCCACTGGGGAGCAGTACTTC
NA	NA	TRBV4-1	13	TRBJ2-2	CASSQDPAGELFF	TGCGCCAGCAGCCAAGACCCGGCCGGGGAGCTGTTTTTT
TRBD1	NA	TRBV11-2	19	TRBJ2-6	CASSRLRTGANSGANVLTF	TGTGCCAGCAGCCGACTAAGGACAGGGGCCAACTCTGGGGCCAACGTCCTGACTTTC
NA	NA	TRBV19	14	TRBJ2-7	CASSSTVLDYEQYF	TGTGCCAGTAGTAGTACAGTCCTGGACTACGAGCAGTACTTC
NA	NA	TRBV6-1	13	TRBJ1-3	CASSEDRLNTIYF	TGTGCCAGCAGTGAAGACAGGCTAAACACCATATATTTT
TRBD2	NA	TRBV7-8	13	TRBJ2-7	CASSVAGVYEQYF	TGTGCCAGCAGCGTAGCGGGAGTTTACGAGCAGTACTTC
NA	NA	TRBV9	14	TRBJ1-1	CASSVSSGNTEAFF	TGTGCCAGCAGCGTAAGCTCAGGGAACACTGAAGCTTTCTTT
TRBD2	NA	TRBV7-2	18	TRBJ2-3	CASSLGGLAGGFTDTQYF	TGTGCCAGCAGCTTAGGGGGACTAGCGGGGGGATTCACAGATACGCAGTATTTT
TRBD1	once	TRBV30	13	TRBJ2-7	CAWSVRGGNEQYF	TGTGCCTGGAGTGTACGAGGGGGCAACGAGCAGTACTTC
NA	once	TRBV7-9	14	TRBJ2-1	CASSLAQGFNEQFF	TGTGCCAGCAGCTTAGCACAGGGTTTTAATGAGCAGTTCTTC
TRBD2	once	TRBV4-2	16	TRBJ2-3	CASSQDLGLDRDTQYF	TGTGCCAGCAGCCAAGATTTGGGACTAGACAGGGATACGCAGTATTTT
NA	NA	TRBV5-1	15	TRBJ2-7	CASSPDGGARVEQYF	TGCGCCAGCAGCCCCGATGGGGGGGCGCGGGTCGAGCAGTACTTC
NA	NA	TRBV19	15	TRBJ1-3	CASSTGAGDGNTIYF	TGTGCCAGTAGTACCGGAGCGGGGGACGGAAACACCATATATTTT
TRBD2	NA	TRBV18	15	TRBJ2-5	CASSPGTSRQETQYF	TGTGCCAGCTCACCTGGGACTAGCAGGCAAGAGACCCAGTACTTC
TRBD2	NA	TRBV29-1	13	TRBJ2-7	CSVVLAGLYEQYF	TGCAGCGTTGTACTAGCGGGCCTCTACGAGCAGTACTTC
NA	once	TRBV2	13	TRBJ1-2	CASSLRTDYGYTF	TGTGCCAGCAGTCTTAGGACAGACTATGGCTACACCTTC
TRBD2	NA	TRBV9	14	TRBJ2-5	CASGLAGSGETQYF	TGTGCCAGCGGGCTAGCGGGATCTGGAGAGACCCAGTACTTC
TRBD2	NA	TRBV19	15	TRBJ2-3	CASSISTSGMDTQYF	TGTGCCAGTAGTATATCTACTAGCGGGATGGATACGCAGTATTTT
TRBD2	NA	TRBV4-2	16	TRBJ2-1	CASSPTRTSVNNEQFF	TGTGCCAGCAGCCCGACGAGGACTAGCGTAAACAATGAGCAGTTCTTC
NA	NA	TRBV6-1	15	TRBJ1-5	CASSENQGSAQPQHF	TGTGCCAGCAGTGAGAACCAGGGGTCCGCTCAGCCCCAGCATTTT
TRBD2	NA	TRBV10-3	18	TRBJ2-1	CAISVLAGVGSPPNEQFF	TGTGCCATCAGTGTACTAGCGGGAGTAGGCTCCCCCCCAAATGAGCAGTTCTTC
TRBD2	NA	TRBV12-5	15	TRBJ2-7	CASGPPLADYYEQYF	TGTGCTAGTGGTCCCCCTCTAGCGGACTACTACGAGCAGTACTTC
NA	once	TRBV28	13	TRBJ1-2	CASTRATRGGYTF	TGTGCCAGCACCCGGGCCACAAGGGGGGGCTACACCTTC
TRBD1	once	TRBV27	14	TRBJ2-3	CASKLTGGADTQYF	TGTGCCAGCAAGTTGACAGGGGGCGCAGATACGCAGTATTTT
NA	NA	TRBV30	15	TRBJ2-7	CAWSGGTGKPYEQYF	TGTGCCTGGAGCGGGGGGACAGGCAAACCCTACGAGCAGTACTTC
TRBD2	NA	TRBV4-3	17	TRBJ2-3	CASSHGLAGGPGDTQYF	TGCGCCAGCAGCCACGGACTAGCGGGAGGGCCGGGGGATACGCAGTATTTT
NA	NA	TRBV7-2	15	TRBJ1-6	CASSLASGNNSPLHF	TGTGCCAGCAGCTTAGCTTCAGGGAATAATTCACCCCTCCACTTT
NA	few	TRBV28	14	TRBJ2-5	CASSHAGHIKDQYF	TGTGCCAGCAGTCACGCGGGCCATATCAAGGACCAGTACTTC
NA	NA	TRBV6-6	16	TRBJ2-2	CASSDRDSGYTGELFF	TGTGCCAGCAGCGACCGGGACAGCGGGTACACCGGGGAGCTGTTTTTT
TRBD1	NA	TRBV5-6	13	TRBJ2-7	CASNPGQGNEQYF	TGTGCCAGCAACCCGGGACAGGGTAACGAGCAGTACTTC
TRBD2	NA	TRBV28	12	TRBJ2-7	CASTGGADLGHF	TGTGCCAGCACCGGGGGGGCCGACTTGGGCCACTTC
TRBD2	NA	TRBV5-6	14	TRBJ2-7	CATQRASGTYEQYF	TGTGCCACCCAACGAGCTAGCGGAACCTACGAGCAGTACTTC
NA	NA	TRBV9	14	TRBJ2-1	CASSIRPRDNEQFF	TGTGCCAGCAGCATCCGACCACGGGACAATGAGCAGTTCTTC
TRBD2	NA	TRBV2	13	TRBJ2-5	CASSFSGRVTQYF	TGTGCCAGCAGTTTTAGCGGGAGGGTAACCCAGTACTTC
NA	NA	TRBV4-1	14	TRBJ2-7	CASSLGTSVNEQYF	TGCGCCAGCAGCCTAGGGACTTCCGTCAACGAGCAGTACTTC
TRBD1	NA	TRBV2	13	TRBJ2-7	CASSGQGGYEQYF	TGTGCCAGCAGCGGACAGGGAGGCTACGAGCAGTACTTC
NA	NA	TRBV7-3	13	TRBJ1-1	CASSLSQNTEAFF	TGTGCCAGCAGCTTAAGTCAGAACACTGAAGCTTTCTTT
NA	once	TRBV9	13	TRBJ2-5	CASSVGQEETQYF	TGTGCCAGCAGCGTAGGGCAGGAAGAGACCCAGTACTTC
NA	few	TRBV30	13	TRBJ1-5	CAWDGQPNQPQHF	TGTGCCTGGGACGGACAGCCTAATCAGCCCCAGCATTTT
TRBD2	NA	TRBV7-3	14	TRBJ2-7	CASSPSGSLGEQYF	TGTGCCAGCAGTCCTAGCGGGAGTCTTGGCGAGCAGTACTTC
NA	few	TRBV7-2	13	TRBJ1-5	CASSFILGQPQHF	TGTGCCAGCAGCTTTATTCTCGGTCAGCCCCAGCATTTT
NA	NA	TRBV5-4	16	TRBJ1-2	CASSLLTSPGSDGYTF	TGTGCCAGCAGCTTGTTAACTAGTCCCGGCAGTGATGGCTACACCTTC
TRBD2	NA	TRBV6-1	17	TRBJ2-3	CASSEVGLAGNTDTQYF	TGTGCCAGCAGTGAAGTGGGGCTAGCGGGAAACACAGATACGCAGTATTTT